This T cell receptor (beta chain) appears in the sequencing data of a study of patients and donors after allogeneic stem cell transplantation (dated by TCRdb to 2020 to 2021). Library prep was done by RT-PCR. TCRdb records NextSeq 550 as the sequencer. Through fastp at Q25 and MiXCR, TCRdb rebuilt clones from the public reads, retaining in-frame beta chains. Entries that share a CDR3 protein sequence are merged under the most common genes and DNA. The sample includes 800,000 to 1,000,000 distinct CDR3 sequences, with around 17% observed a single time. The biggest ten clones account for roughly 6% of the sample. V loses 3 bases of germline sequence and J loses 12 bases, and the interval between the two ends is 11 bases. CDR1 and CDR2 (MDHEN, SYDVKM) derive from the germline V gene. From the cysteine through the phenylalanine, the CDR3 covers 11 amino acids. Only the CDR3 DNA stays, 33 bases, in frame from base 1.

Concerning this clonotype: This clone's antigen is unknown. Qualities for individual bases were not recorded, and no much larger clone is one base off.

This clonotype originated in a human donor who was either an allogeneic HSCT recipient or a stem cell or donor lymphocyte infusion donor (not recorded which). It is not recorded whose cells these are; they may come from a transplant donor. The sequenced material came from blood, either unsorted or a sorted T cell fraction (not recorded which). Rearrangement joined TRBV28 to TRBJ1-1; tentative D gene TRBD1, with 6 bases matching. The CDR3 region: CASSFTGLPFF. Here is the DNA: TGTGCCAGCAGTTTTACAGGGCTTCCTTTCTTT.